Below, 24 T cell receptor beta chains from the same sample are listed, as sequenced in a study of blood T cell repertoires in COVID-19. The protocol was immunoSEQ multiplex PCR, while the TCRdb copy is restricted to in-frame clones and leaves out a portion. Of roughly 150,000 clones listed, around 85% are singletons. Sequencing used peripheral blood. The receptors were sampled from a human donor in a cohort sampled during active COVID-19.

The chain uses TRBV6-5 and TRBJ2-4; the match to TRBD2 covers 7 bases. Germline CDR1 and CDR2: MNHEY and SVGAGI. The V and J ends lost 8 bases and 6 bases, in that order; junction bases with no gene match: 10. The length of the CDR3 is 14 residues. The chain's CDR3 is CASRSSGEGNIQYF. In nucleotides, the CDR3 is TGTGCCAGCCGCTCATCGGGGGAGGGAAACATTCAGTACTTC.

This chain joins TRBV18 and TRBJ2-7, with D possibly being TRBD2 (5 bases). CDR3 length: 12 residues. CDR1 is KGHSH, CDR2 LQKENI, per germline. V was shortened by 2 bases and J by 3 bases, with 5 bases between the two germline ends. CDR3 nucleotide sequence: TGTGCCAGCTCACCAGAGGGCTACGAGCAGTACTTC. Encoded protein: CASSPEGYEQYF.

The CDR3 here is CATSTGSYEQYF. The CDR3 nucleotides are TGTGCCACATCCACGGGCTCCTACGAGCAGTACTTC. J is TRBJ2-7 and V is TRBV10-3; no clear D gene. Germline V gene sequence: CDR1 ENHRY, CDR2 SYGVKD. This CDR3 spans 12 amino acids. Trimming shortened V by 10 bases and J by 0 bases, and 10 bases separated the two germline ends.

Remarks on this clone: The same CDR3 is also encoded by other DNA sequences in this sample. The CDR3 sequence is CAWSGLAGSTDTQYF. The CDR3 bases are TGTGCCTGGAGTGGGCTAGCGGGGAGCACAGATACGCAGTATTTT. This chain joins TRBV30 and TRBJ2-3; 9 nucleotides align to TRBD2. The V gene end was trimmed by 1 base and the J gene end by 0 bases; junction bases not matched to a gene: 2. CDR3 length: 15 amino acids. CDR1 and CDR2 (germline): GTSNPN, SVGIG (reference sequence).

This chain uses TRBV12-3 or TRBV12-4 with TRBJ2-2; D is unresolved. Deletions cut 1 base from V and 6 bases from J, with 6 bases between. This CDR3 has 13 residues. The CDR3 loop is CASSLGLSGELFF. As DNA, the CDR3 is TGTGCCAGCAGTTTAGGGCTGTCCGGGGAGCTGTTTTTT.

The chain recombines TRBV6-2 or TRBV6-3 with TRBJ2-7; maybe TRBD2 (5 bases). V gave up 4 bases and J gave up 2 bases, with 6 bases separating them. Germline CDR1 is MNHEY and CDR2 is SVGEGT. CDR3 length: 12 residues. The CDR3 sequence is CASSFGTYEQYF. The CDR3 region has the DNA TGTGCCAGCAGTTTCGGGACCTACGAGCAGTACTTC.

The V call is TRBV9, the J call TRBJ2-7; tentative D call: TRBD2 (6 bases). Trimming left V 3 bases short and J 2 bases short, with 9 bases between. Germline V lookup: CDR1 SGDLS, CDR2 YYNGEE. This CDR3 contains 13 residues. The CDR3 coding sequence is TGTGCCAGCAGCGAGGGACTGGCCTACGAGCAGTACTTC. Translated, it gives CASSEGLAYEQYF. The variable domain in full, completed from reference TRBV9 and TRBJ2-7, reads DSGVTQTPKHLITATGQRVTLRCSPRSGDLSVYWYQQSLDQGLQFLIQYYNGEERAKGNILERFSAQQFPDLHSELNLSSLELGDSALYFCASSEGLAYEQYFGPGTRLTVT.

The rearrangement joins TRBV28 to TRBJ2-2; 9 bases fit TRBD1. Germline V gene sequence: CDR1 MDHEN, CDR2 SYDVKM. J lost 4 bases, V lost 6 bases, and 15 bases had no gene match. The CDR3 has 18 residues. CDR3 protein: CASRPGQGGRWFTGELFF. The CDR3 DNA reads as TGTGCCAGCAGACCGGGACAGGGAGGTCGGTGGTTCACCGGGGAGCTGTTTTTT.

This clone showed up just once. This rearrangement joins TRBV27 to TRBJ1-4, with D perhaps matching TRBD1 (5 bases). Deletions cut 2 bases from V and 5 bases from J, with 9 bases between. The germline gives CDR1 MNHEY, CDR2 SMNVEV (reference sequence). The CDR3 totals 14 residues. The CDR3 here is CASSLGGMNEKLFF. The CDR3 DNA is TGTGCCAGCAGTTTAGGGGGGATGAATGAAAAACTGTTTTTT.

This chain connects TRBV6-5 to TRBJ1-5; no firm D call. The length of the CDR3 is 13 residues. Looked up from germline, CDR1 is MNHEY and CDR2 is SVGAGI. V lost 2 bases, J lost 5 bases, and 7 bases lay in between. CDR3 DNA sequence: TGTGCCAGCAGTTACCGGGGAGATCAGCCCCAGCATTTT. Translated, it gives CASSYRGDQPQHF.

The chain recombines TRBV21-1 with TRBJ1-5. TRBV21-1 is annotated as a pseudogene. The CDR3 is made up of 16 amino acids. The CDR3 coding sequence is TGTGCCAGCAGCATTCGGAGGGAGGGGGAGGGTCAGCCCCAGCATTTT. Its protein is CASSIRREGEGQPQHF.

CDR3 amino acids: CASSPGDKASPYF. The CDR3 bases are TGCGCCAGCAGCCCCGGGGACAAGGCTAGTCCGTACTTC. This chain uses TRBV10-1 with TRBJ2-7, with TRBD1 as a possible D gene (6 bases). V lost 6 bases and J 12 bases, leaving 21 bases between the germline ends. CDR1 is WNHNN, CDR2 SYGVQD, per germline (reference sequence). The CDR3 contains 13 residues.

The chain is built from TRBV5-1 and TRBJ1-2, with D perhaps TRBD1 (5 bases). Germline CDR1 and CDR2: SGHRS and YFSETQ. This CDR3 is 13 amino acids long. With 4 bases removed from V and 7 bases from J, the gap between germline ends came to 14 bases. The CDR3, as DNA: TGCGCCAGCAGCGCGCAGGGAAGAGGTGGCTACACCTTC. Protein: CASSAQGRGGYTF.

The chain couples TRBV18 to TRBJ1-3; D gene uncertain. CDR1 and CDR2 from the germline V gene are KGHSH and LQKENI. V lost 0 bases, J lost 0 bases, and 6 bases lay in between. This CDR3 has 15 amino acids. CDR3 sequence (DNA): TGTGCCAGCTCACCACCTACGAGCTCTGGAAACACCATATATTTT. This codes for CASSPPTSSGNTIYF.

This chain joins TRBV2 and TRBJ2-5; 8 positions agree with TRBD2. The CDR3 totals 14 residues. CDR1 SNHLY and CDR2 FYNNEI come from the germline V gene. The trim removed 7 bases at V and 2 bases at J, leaving 6 bases unmatched. CDR3 protein: CASNQRGFQETQYF. CDR3 DNA: TGTGCCAGCAACCAGCGGGGGTTTCAAGAGACCCAGTACTTC.

The chain employs TRBV4-1 and TRBJ1-6; D perhaps matches TRBD1 (5 bases). The CDR3 has 17 residues. Trimming took 7 bases from V and 8 from J, leaving 24 bases between them. Looked up from germline, CDR1 is MGHRA and CDR2 is YSYEKL. Here the CDR3 reads CASTTTGVRKSDSPLHF. Written as DNA, the CDR3 is TGCGCCAGCACCACGACGGGGGTAAGAAAGTCGGATTCACCCCTCCACTTT.

V is TRBV27 and J is TRBJ2-1; possible D gene TRBD2, 7 bases. CDR1 is MNHEY and CDR2 is SMNVEV in the germline V gene (reference sequence). This CDR3 spans 14 amino acids. The V gene lost 2 bases and the J gene lost 7 bases, with 12 bases spanning the gap. This CDR3 is CASSLGGAGNEQFF. CDR3 bases: TGTGCCAGCAGTTTAGGGGGGGCCGGAAATGAGCAGTTCTTC.

The J gene is TRBJ2-5, the V gene TRBV6-5, with 7 nucleotides matching TRBD2. The CDR3 contains 15 residues. With V trimmed by 8 bases and J by 2 bases, 11 bases remained unmatched. Germline assignment: CDR1 MNHEY and CDR2 SVGAGI. The CDR3: CASRRGGSMQETQYF. The CDR3 DNA reads TGTGCCAGCCGTCGTGGCGGGAGCATGCAAGAGACCCAGTACTTC.

The chain uses TRBV19 and TRBJ1-2, with a weak D call TRBD1 (6 bases). CDR1 is LNHDA and CDR2 is SQIVND in the germline V gene (reference sequence). Trimming took 3 bases from V and 6 from J, leaving 8 bases between them. The CDR3 extends over 12 amino acids. CDR3 DNA: TGTGCCAGTAGTATTGGGGGCCATGGCTACACCTTC. Translated, it gives CASSIGGHGYTF.

CDR3: CSVGQGVDEKLFF. CDR3 coding DNA: TGCAGCGTAGGACAGGGAGTGGATGAAAAACTGTTTTTT. The chain carries TRBV29-1 and TRBJ1-4, with 8 bases identical to TRBD1. From germline, CDR1 is SQVTM and CDR2 ANQGSEA. The CDR3 length is 13 residues. V was clipped by 6 bases and J by 6 bases; unmatched bases: 6.

J is TRBJ2-1 and V is TRBV3-1 (or the pseudogene TRBV3-2), with 11 positions matching TRBD2. The CDR3 runs 15 residues. Germline loops: CDR1 LGHDT, CDR2 YNNKEL (reference sequence). Germline trimming cut 2 bases from V and 5 bases from J; bases unmatched to any gene: 2. CDR3 nucleotides: TGTGCCAGCAGCCAACCGGGACTAGCGGACAATGAGCAGTTCTTC. Its protein product is CASSQPGLADNEQFF.

This chain connects TRBV6-5 to TRBJ2-7; TRBD1 matches 8 bases. The CDR3 sequence is 14 residues long. The V gene end was trimmed by 5 bases and the J gene end by 6 bases; junction bases not matched to a gene: 9. Germline V gene data show CDR1 as MNHEY and CDR2 as SVGAGI. The CDR3 bases are TGTGCCAGCAGTCATCGACAGGGGAGATTCGAGCAGTACTTC. This sequence encodes CASSHRQGRFEQYF.

This clone was counted at least ten times. The chain links TRBV14 to TRBJ2-7; a possible D gene is TRBD1 (6 bases). This CDR3 region has 14 residues. V lost 2 bases and J lost 7, with 15 bases in between. Germline CDR1 and CDR2: SGHDN and FVKESK. Written as DNA, the CDR3 is TGTGCCAGCAGCCAACAGGGGTGGGTGCGTGAGCAGTACTTC. It encodes CASSQQGWVREQYF.

The chain is built from TRBV9 and TRBJ1-1; TRBD1 matches at 7 bases. This CDR3 has 18 residues. Germline CDR1 and CDR2: SGDLS and YYNGEE. V shed 3 bases, J shed 2 bases, and the junction held 16 bases outside the gene matches. CDR3: CASSESLDRTHHNTEAFF. The CDR3, as DNA: TGTGCCAGCAGCGAGTCTCTGGACAGGACCCATCATAACACTGAAGCTTTCTTT.